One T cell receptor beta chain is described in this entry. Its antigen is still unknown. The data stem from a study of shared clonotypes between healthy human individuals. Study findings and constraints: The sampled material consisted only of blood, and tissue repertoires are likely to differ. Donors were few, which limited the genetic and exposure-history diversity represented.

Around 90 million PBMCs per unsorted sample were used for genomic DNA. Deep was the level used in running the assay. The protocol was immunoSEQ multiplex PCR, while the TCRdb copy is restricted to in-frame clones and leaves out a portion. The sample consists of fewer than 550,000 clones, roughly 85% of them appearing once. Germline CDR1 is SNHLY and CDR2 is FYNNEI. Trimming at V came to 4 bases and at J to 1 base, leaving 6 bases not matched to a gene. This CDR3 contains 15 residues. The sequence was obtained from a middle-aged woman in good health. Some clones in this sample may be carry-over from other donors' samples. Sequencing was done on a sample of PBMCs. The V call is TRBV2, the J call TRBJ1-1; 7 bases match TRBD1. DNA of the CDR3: TGTGCCAGCAGTGTTCAGGGGGGTAGGAACACTGAAGCTTTCTTT. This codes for CASSVQGGRNTEAFF. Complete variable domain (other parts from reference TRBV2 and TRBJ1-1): EPEVTQTPSHQVTQMGQEVILRCVPISNHLYFYWYRQILGQKVEFLVSFYNNEISEKSEIFDDQFSVERPDGSNFTLKIRSTKLEDSAMYFCASSVQGGRNTEAFFGQGTRLTVV.